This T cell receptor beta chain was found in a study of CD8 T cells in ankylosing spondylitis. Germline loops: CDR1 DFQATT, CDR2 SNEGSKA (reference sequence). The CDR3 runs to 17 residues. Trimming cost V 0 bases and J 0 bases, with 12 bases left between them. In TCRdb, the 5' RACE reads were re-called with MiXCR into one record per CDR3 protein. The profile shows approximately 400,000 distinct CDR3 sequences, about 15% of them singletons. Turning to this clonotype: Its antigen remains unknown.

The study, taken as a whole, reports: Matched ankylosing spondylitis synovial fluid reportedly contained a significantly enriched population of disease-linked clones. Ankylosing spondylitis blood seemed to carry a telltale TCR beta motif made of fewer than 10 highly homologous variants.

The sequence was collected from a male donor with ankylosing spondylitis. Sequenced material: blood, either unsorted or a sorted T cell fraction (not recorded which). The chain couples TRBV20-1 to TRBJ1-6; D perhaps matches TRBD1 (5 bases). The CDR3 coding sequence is TGCAGTGCTAGAGATCCGGGGGATAGCTCCTATAATTCACCCCTCCACTTT. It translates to CSARDPGDSSYNSPLHF.